One and the same sample provided the 13 T cell receptor beta chains below, sequenced in a study of vaccination and CD4 T cells after COVID-19. The Oncomine TCR Beta short-read assay was applied to DNA of cultured CD4+ T cells. TCRdb processed the PCR reads anew with MiXCR; each CDR3 protein has one entry. This sample has roughly 9,000 distinct CDR3 sequences, with roughly 48% found just once. Treatment denoted: 10-day PBMC culture with coronavirus spike peptide pools or control peptides (ViraFEST assay). CD4+ T-cell collection from the unexposed donor predated the COVID-19 pandemic (2011-2018). For these TCRs, the target antigens are not known. Sample: CD4+ T cells from blood, cultured in vitro. Every receptor here comes from a human donor in good health.

CDR3 sequence (DNA): TGTGCCAGCAGGATAGCGGGCGGGACCTACAATGAGCAGTTCTTC. Amino acids: CASRIAGGTYNEQFF. V is TRBV6-2 or TRBV6-3 and J is TRBJ2-1, with TRBD2 matching over 7 bases. CDR3 length: 15 amino acids. With 6 bases clipped from V and 2 bases from J, the junction kept 7 bases outside the gene matches. Germline V CDR1 and CDR2: MNHEY, SVGEGT.

The chain has TRBV2 and TRBJ2-1; possible D gene TRBD2, 6 bases. This CDR3 comprises 14 residues. The V and J ends lost 8 bases and 8 bases respectively, with 19 bases between them. Germline CDR1 and CDR2: SNHLY and FYNNEI. The CDR3 loop reads CASGYGRFRDEQFF. In DNA form, the CDR3 reads TGTGCCAGCGGCTATGGGAGGTTCAGGGATGAGCAGTTCTTC.

This clonotype was detected a few times. This chain connects TRBV20-1 to TRBJ1-4, with 7 bases that match TRBD1. Trimming took 5 bases from V and 8 from J; bases not matched to a gene: 5. The CDR3 is made up of 12 amino acids. Germline lookup yields CDR1 DFQATT and CDR2 SNEGSKA (reference sequence). DNA of the CDR3: TGCAGTGCTTCCGGGACAGTCGAAAAACTGTTTTTT. It encodes CSASGTVEKLFF.

This clonotype was seen only a few times. V usage is TRBV20-1 and J usage is TRBJ2-3; 9 bases line up with TRBD2. From germline, CDR1 is DFQATT and CDR2 SNEGSKA (reference sequence). V was clipped by 0 bases and J by 14 bases; unmatched bases: 6. The CDR3 has 12 residues. CDR3 coding DNA: TGCAGTGCTAGAGATGCGCTAGCGGGGTCGTATTTT. It yields the protein CSARDALAGSYF.

The V call is TRBV19, the J call TRBJ2-7; D unclear. The CDR3 has 16 residues. Trimming pared 3 bases from V and 0 bases from J, leaving 15 bases between. CDR1 is LNHDA and CDR2 is SQIVND in the germline V gene (reference sequence). CDR3: CASSMGTPPSSYEQYF. The CDR3 bases are TGTGCCAGTAGTATGGGCACACCCCCCAGCTCCTACGAGCAGTACTTC.

The chain is built from TRBV18 and TRBJ2-2, with a weak D call TRBD1 (5 bases). CDR1 and CDR2 (germline): KGHSH, LQKENI. The length of the CDR3 is 12 residues. Trimming took 6 bases from V and 9 from J, leaving 11 bases between them. The CDR3 reads CASSTTGWELFF. In nucleotides, the CDR3 is TGTGCCAGCTCTACCACAGGCTGGGAGCTGTTTTTT.

The V and J genes are TRBV12-3 or TRBV12-4 and TRBJ1-3; 9 bases map to TRBD1. CDR3 size: 14 residues. Trimming cost V 6 bases and J 4 bases; bases outside gene matches: 4. The CDR3 DNA follows: TGTGCCAGCAGCCTGACAGGGGGGGGAAACACCATATATTTT. Amino acid sequence: CASSLTGGGNTIYF.

This clonotype was found a few times. The rearrangement joins TRBV19 to TRBJ1-1, with D possibly being TRBD1 (5 bases). Germline lookup yields CDR1 LNHDA and CDR2 SQIVND (reference sequence). V was clipped by 1 base and J by 6 bases, with 12 bases between them. This CDR3 region has 14 residues. CDR3 sequence reads: CASSIGGSGPEAFF. The CDR3, as DNA: TGTGCCAGTAGTATAGGGGGCTCGGGGCCTGAAGCTTTCTTT.

This clonotype was picked up a small number of times. This chain connects TRBV24-1 to TRBJ2-3, with a weak D call TRBD2 (6 bases). This CDR3 is 14 amino acids long. Germline CDR1 KGHDR, CDR2 SFDVKD. With 10 bases removed from V and 0 bases from J, the gap between germline ends came to 13 bases. The CDR3 region has the DNA TGTGCCACTAGGCGGGGAGCTAGCACAGATACGCAGTATTTT. It specifies CATRRGASTDTQYF.

The chain couples TRBV30 to TRBJ2-1; tentative D call: TRBD2 (5 bases). With 1 base removed from V and 7 bases from J, the gap between germline ends came to 11 bases. The CDR3 contains 13 residues. CDR1 GTSNPN and CDR2 SVGIG come from the germline V gene (reference sequence). In nucleotides, the CDR3 is TGTGCCTGGAGTGAAAAGCGGCTTAATGAGCAGTTCTTC. Translating gives CAWSEKRLNEQFF. The whole variable domain, filled in from reference TRBV30 and TRBJ2-1, reads SQTIHQWPATLVQPVGSPLSLECTVEGTSNPNLYWYRQAAGRGLQLLFYSVGIGQISSEVPQNLSASRPQDRQFILSSKKLLLSDSGFYLCAWSEKRLNEQFFGPGTRLTVL.

The chain combines TRBV7-2 with TRBJ1-6, with D possibly TRBD1 on 6 matching bases. CDR1 is SGHTA, CDR2 FQGNSA, per germline. This CDR3 has 16 amino acids. Trimming removed 5 bases at V and 0 bases at J, with 11 bases between. CDR3: CASSRQASSYNSPLHF. The CDR3 DNA reads as TGTGCCAGCAGCCGACAGGCGAGCTCCTATAATTCACCCCTCCACTTT.

The gene calls are TRBV20-1 and TRBJ1-6; D is uncertain. CDR1 is DFQATT, CDR2 SNEGSKA, per germline (reference sequence). This CDR3 spans 14 amino acids. V was trimmed by 0 bases and J by 10 bases, leaving 13 bases between them. The CDR3 coding sequence is TGCAGTGCTAGAGAGGTATCGGGGAAATCACCCCTCCACTTT. Amino acid sequence: CSAREVSGKSPLHF.

The rearrangement links TRBV7-2 to TRBJ1-1, with D unresolved. V lost 2 bases, J lost 3 bases, and 10 bases lay in between. There are 14 residues in the CDR3. Looked up from germline, CDR1 is SGHTA and CDR2 is FQGNSA. The CDR3 is CASSLSAQDTEAFF. CDR3 nucleotide sequence: TGTGCCAGCAGCTTAAGCGCCCAGGACACTGAAGCTTTCTTT.